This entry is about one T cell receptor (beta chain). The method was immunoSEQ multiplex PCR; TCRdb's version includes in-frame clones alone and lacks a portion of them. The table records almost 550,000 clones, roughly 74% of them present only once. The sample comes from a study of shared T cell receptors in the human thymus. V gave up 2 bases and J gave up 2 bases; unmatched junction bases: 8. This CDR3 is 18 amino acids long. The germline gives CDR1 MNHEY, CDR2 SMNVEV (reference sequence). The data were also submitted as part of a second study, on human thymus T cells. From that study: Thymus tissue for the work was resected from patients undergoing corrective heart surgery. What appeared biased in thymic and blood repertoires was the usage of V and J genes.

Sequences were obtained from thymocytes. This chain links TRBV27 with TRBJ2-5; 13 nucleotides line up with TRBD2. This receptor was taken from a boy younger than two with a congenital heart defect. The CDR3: CASSLIPGTSGAQETQYF. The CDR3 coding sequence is TGTGCCAGCAGTTTAATCCCGGGGACTAGCGGGGCACAAGAGACCCAGTACTTC.